The 23 T cell receptor beta chains listed next were all sequenced from one sample in a study of blood T cell repertoires in COVID-19. TCRdb's table, derived via immunoSEQ multiplex PCR, lists solely in-frame clones and lacks some. The data show just over 250,000 clones, with 91% seen just once and just over 2.5% held by the top ten. The material sequenced was peripheral blood. The origin of the receptors is a young adult with COVID-19, enrolled during active disease.

This chain connects TRBV9 to TRBJ1-1; TRBD1 aligns across 7 bases. The CDR3 loop spans 19 amino acids. From germline, CDR1 is SGDLS and CDR2 YYNGEE. The ends lost 4 bases at V and 0 bases at J; junction bases unmatched: 18. The CDR3 sequence is CASSPLTSTPGQLNTEAFF. In DNA form, the CDR3 reads TGTGCCAGCAGCCCCCTAACATCCACCCCGGGACAGTTGAACACTGAAGCTTTCTTT.

About this clone: Other DNA variants within this sample encode the same CDR3. The V and J genes are TRBV7-2 and TRBJ2-5; D not certain. The CDR3 is made up of 15 amino acids. Germline CDR1 and CDR2: SGHTA and FQGNSA. The V end was cut by 2 bases, the J end by 1 base, with 11 bases between. The CDR3: CASSLLGSRQETQYF. The CDR3 DNA follows: TGTGCCAGCAGCTTATTGGGCTCTCGCCAAGAGACCCAGTACTTC.

V usage is TRBV7-9 and J usage is TRBJ2-7; a possible D gene is TRBD1 (5 bases). The CDR3 covers 13 residues. Trimming cost V 5 bases and J 6 bases, with 14 bases left between them. Germline CDR1 SEHNR, CDR2 FQNEAQ (reference sequence). This CDR3 is CASSPTDKPEQYF. In DNA, the CDR3 is TGTGCCAGCAGCCCCACGGACAAGCCCGAGCAGTACTTC.

The chain carries TRBV6-6 and TRBJ2-5, with D unclear. The V and J ends lost 9 bases and 0 bases respectively, with 8 bases between them. CDR1 is MNHNY, CDR2 SVGAGI, per germline (reference sequence). The CDR3 runs to 12 residues. In nucleotides, the CDR3 is TGTGCCAGACGACTCGACCAAGAGACCCAGTACTTC. Residues: CARRLDQETQYF.

The V call is TRBV12-3 or TRBV12-4, the J call TRBJ1-5; D remains ambiguous. V was shortened by 8 bases and J by 6 bases, with 14 bases between the two germline ends. The CDR3 loop spans 13 amino acids. CDR3: CASGLLEGQPQHF. The CDR3 nucleotides read TGTGCCAGCGGGCTACTCGAAGGTCAGCCCCAGCATTTT.

This chain links TRBV5-1 with TRBJ2-7, with TRBD1 as a possible D gene (6 bases). The V gene lost 2 bases and the J gene lost 6 bases, with 18 bases spanning the gap. The CDR3 loop spans 15 amino acids. In germline, CDR1 is SGHRS, CDR2 YFSETQ. CDR3 protein: CASSLDPGQTFEQYF. CDR3 coding DNA: TGCGCCAGCAGCTTAGACCCGGGACAAACCTTCGAGCAGTACTTC. The full variable domain, in which reference TRBV5-1 and TRBJ2-7 provide the parts outside the CDR3, is KAGVTQTPRYLIKTRGQQVTLSCSPISGHRSVSWYQQTPGQGLQFLFEYFSETQRNKGNFPGRFSGRQFSNSRSEMNVSTLELGDSALYLCASSLDPGQTFEQYFGPGTRLTVT.

CDR3 loop: CSAKGPDTQYF. The CDR3 bases are TGCAGTGCTAAGGGGCCAGATACGCAGTATTTT. The chain has TRBV20-1 and TRBJ2-3; a weak D match, TRBD1 (5 bases). There are 11 residues in the CDR3. The germline V gene encodes CDR1 DFQATT and CDR2 SNEGSKA (reference sequence). V was cut by 4 bases and J by 4 bases, with 6 bases left in between.

This clone appeared once. This chain connects TRBV27 to TRBJ2-1, with 9 bases matching TRBD2. The germline V gene encodes CDR1 MNHEY and CDR2 SMNVEV (reference sequence). J was trimmed by 6 bases and V by 5 bases; bases with no gene match: 23. This CDR3 spans 20 amino acids. The CDR3 DNA follows: TGTGCCAGCAGTCCATTCACGCCAATTCACATAGCGGGGGCCTCCAATGAGCAGTTCTTC. Its protein is CASSPFTPIHIAGASNEQFF.

The rearrangement joins TRBV27 to TRBJ2-5, with 8 positions matching TRBD2. V trimming: 3 bases; J trimming: 6 bases; junction bases outside the gene matches: 12. CDR3 length: 16 amino acids. In germline, CDR1 is MNHEY, CDR2 SMNVEV (reference sequence). For the CDR3, the DNA is TGTGCCAGCAGTTTGACACCAGCGGGAGAGCTAAAGACCCAGTACTTC. The encoded protein is CASSLTPAGELKTQYF.

This clone was observed a few times. The chain couples TRBV19 to TRBJ2-1; maybe TRBD1 (5 bases). V was shortened by 5 bases and J by 6 bases, with 17 bases between the two germline ends. This CDR3 spans 15 amino acids. Germline V gene sequence: CDR1 LNHDA, CDR2 SQIVND (reference sequence). CDR3 residues: CASSVPLGAGNEQFF. The CDR3 nucleotides read TGTGCCAGTAGTGTCCCCCTTGGGGCAGGCAATGAGCAGTTCTTC. Combining the CDR3 with reference TRBV19 and TRBJ2-1 gives the whole variable domain DGGITQSPKYLFRKEGQNVTLSCEQNLNHDAMYWYRQDPGQGLRLIYYSQIVNDFQKGDIAEGYSVSREKKESFPLTVTSAQKNPTAFYLCASSVPLGAGNEQFFGPGTRLTVL.

This chain joins TRBV5-4 and TRBJ1-1; D gene ambiguous. Germline CDR1 reads SGHNT; CDR2 reads YYREEE (reference sequence). Trimming removed 2 bases at V and 5 bases at J, with 13 bases between. This CDR3 is 14 amino acids long. CDR3 DNA sequence: TGTGCCAGCAGCTTCACTGATTCGGGAACTGAAGCTTTCTTT. It codes for CASSFTDSGTEAFF. The variable domain in full, completed from reference TRBV5-4 and TRBJ1-1, reads ETGVTQSPTHLIKTRGQQVTLRCSSQSGHNTVSWYQQALGQGPQFIFQYYREEENGRGNFPPRFSGLQFPNYSSELNVNALELDDSALYLCASSFTDSGTEAFFGQGTRLTVV.

CDR3 coding DNA: TGTGCCAGCAGGCCTCGGACAGGAACGCGGAGGCACGAGCAGTACTTC. This translates into CASRPRTGTRRHEQYF. V usage is TRBV3-1 (or the pseudogene TRBV3-2) and J usage is TRBJ2-7, with TRBD1 matching 7 bases. J was trimmed by 5 bases and V by 6 bases; bases with no gene match: 16. CDR3 length: 16 residues. CDR1 and CDR2 (germline): LGHDT, YNNKEL (reference sequence).

The chain is built from TRBV2 and TRBJ2-7; TRBD2 agrees at 10 bases. The CDR3 has 17 amino acids. Germline loops: CDR1 SNHLY, CDR2 FYNNEI. Losses at the gene ends were 4 bases for V and 4 bases for J; bases not matched to a gene: 13. The CDR3 coding sequence is TGTGCCAGCAGTGCCCCGAAGGAGGGACTAGCGAGGTACGAGCAGTACTTC. Its translation: CASSAPKEGLARYEQYF.

This chain links TRBV27 with TRBJ2-7, with TRBD1 matching over 7 bases. This CDR3 has 14 amino acids. Per the germline V gene, CDR1 is MNHEY and CDR2 is SMNVEV (reference sequence). V gave up 6 bases and J gave up 4 bases; unmatched junction bases: 9. For the CDR3, the DNA is TGTGCCAGCAGCACTCCTGACAGGGCTTACGAGCAGTACTTC. Translating gives CASSTPDRAYEQYF.

The table lists this clone with a few counts. The V call is TRBV24-1, the J call TRBJ2-2; 7 bases are shared with TRBD2. Germline trimming cut 5 bases from V and 3 bases from J; bases unmatched to any gene: 2. This CDR3 contains 14 residues. Germline lookup yields CDR1 KGHDR and CDR2 SFDVKD. In DNA, the CDR3 is TGTGCCACCAGTGGGACTAGGGACACCGGGGAGCTGTTTTTT. Amino acids: CATSGTRDTGELFF.

The chain links TRBV12-5 to TRBJ1-2; 9 nucleotides agree with TRBD1. V gave up 0 bases and J gave up 3 bases; unmatched junction bases: 8. This CDR3 contains 17 residues. Germline values: CDR1 LGHNT, CDR2 FRNRAP. As DNA, the CDR3 is TGTGCTAGTGGTTTGGTAGGAGGACAGGGGAGGGACTATGGCTACACCTTC. Its protein is CASGLVGGQGRDYGYTF.

The chain joins TRBV5-1 to TRBJ2-7; TRBD1 matches 9 bases. This CDR3 comprises 14 residues. The V gene's germline CDR1 is SGHRS and CDR2 YFSETQ. J gave up 5 bases and V 4 bases, and 7 bases lay outside the gene matches. This chain's CDR3 is CASSQSWTGDEQYF. The CDR3 bases are TGCGCCAGCAGCCAAAGCTGGACAGGGGACGAGCAGTACTTC. Complete variable domain (other parts from reference TRBV5-1 and TRBJ2-7): KAGVTQTPRYLIKTRGQQVTLSCSPISGHRSVSWYQQTPGQGLQFLFEYFSETQRNKGNFPGRFSGRQFSNSRSEMNVSTLELGDSALYLCASSQSWTGDEQYFGPGTRLTVT.

The chain couples TRBV9 to TRBJ1-6; D is unclear. CDR1 and CDR2 (germline): SGDLS, YYNGEE. V was trimmed by 4 bases and J by 0 bases, leaving 11 bases between them. There are 16 residues in the CDR3. The DNA for the CDR3 is TGTGCCAGCAGCCCCGCTGCGGACTCCTATAATTCACCCCTCCACTTT. It translates to CASSPAADSYNSPLHF.

As for this clone: In the same sample, other DNA sequences code for this CDR3. The genes are TRBV10-3 and TRBJ1-1; possibly TRBD1 for D (5 bases). Per germline, CDR1 ENHRY and CDR2 SYGVKD. This CDR3 contains 15 residues. V gave up 0 bases and J gave up 2 bases, with 10 bases separating them. DNA for the CDR3: TGTGCCATCAGTGAGTCCCGCCAGGGAAACACTGAAGCTTTCTTT. Translating it yields CAISESRQGNTEAFF.

The rearrangement uses TRBV21-1 and TRBJ2-1; TRBD2 reflects the table's D call only, with no check against the DNA. TRBV21-1 is recorded as a pseudogene. The CDR3 spans 15 residues. The CDR3 here is CASTDCDPGNNEQFF. The CDR3, as DNA: TGTGCCAGCACCGATTGTGATCCGGGAAACAATGAGCAGTTCTTC.

The V call is TRBV23-1, the J call TRBJ2-2; possible D gene TRBD2, 6 bases. TRBV23-1 counts as an open reading frame of uncertain function. The V and J ends lost 6 bases and 1 base respectively, with 15 bases between them. The CDR3 is made up of 16 amino acids. The DNA for the CDR3 is TGCGCCAGCAGCCAGAAAGGGGAGGAGAACACCGGGGAGCTGTTTTTT. Its protein is CASSQKGEENTGELFF.

This chain connects TRBV3-1 (or the pseudogene TRBV3-2) to TRBJ2-7; D is uncertain. Germline V CDR1 and CDR2: LGHDT, YNNKEL (reference sequence). The length of the CDR3 is 14 residues. V lost 1 base and J lost 0, with 7 bases in between. CDR3 region: CASSQAHNSYEQYF. CDR3 in DNA: TGTGCCAGCAGCCAAGCACATAACTCCTACGAGCAGTACTTC.

The chain combines TRBV11-2 with TRBJ2-7, with TRBD2 as a possible D gene (5 bases). The germline V gene has CDR1 SGHAT and CDR2 FQNNGV. CDR3 length: 13 amino acids. V gave up 5 bases and J gave up 6 bases, with 14 bases separating them. CDR3 nucleotide sequence: TGTGCCAGCAGCCCCGGGATCTCGGCCGAGCAGTACTTC. It translates to CASSPGISAEQYF.